Detailed here is one T cell receptor (beta chain). What it binds is not known. This sample was taken from a study of pediatric ulcerative colitis. Profiled with immunoSEQ multiplex PCR; TCRdb holds only in-frame clones, not every one. The repertoire holds about 14,000 clones, with 70% to 90% as singletons. Looked up from germline, CDR1 is MDHEN and CDR2 is SYDVKM. Trimming cost V 7 bases and J 0 bases, with 16 bases left between them. The CDR3 extends over 15 amino acids. Whole-study results and caveats: In rectum, acute severe colitis had expanded clones and less diversity. Repertoires came from total lymphocyte DNA, so rare subsets like regulatory T cells may be missed.

The clonotype originates from a boy aged 10-17 years with moderate ulcerative colitis. The chain carries TRBV28 and TRBJ2-7; D is possibly TRBD2 (5 bases). The sequencing input was blood. The CDR3 bases are TGTGCCAGCAACGTCGGAGGACCCCACTCCTACGAGCAGTACTTC. It yields the protein CASNVGGPHSYEQYF.